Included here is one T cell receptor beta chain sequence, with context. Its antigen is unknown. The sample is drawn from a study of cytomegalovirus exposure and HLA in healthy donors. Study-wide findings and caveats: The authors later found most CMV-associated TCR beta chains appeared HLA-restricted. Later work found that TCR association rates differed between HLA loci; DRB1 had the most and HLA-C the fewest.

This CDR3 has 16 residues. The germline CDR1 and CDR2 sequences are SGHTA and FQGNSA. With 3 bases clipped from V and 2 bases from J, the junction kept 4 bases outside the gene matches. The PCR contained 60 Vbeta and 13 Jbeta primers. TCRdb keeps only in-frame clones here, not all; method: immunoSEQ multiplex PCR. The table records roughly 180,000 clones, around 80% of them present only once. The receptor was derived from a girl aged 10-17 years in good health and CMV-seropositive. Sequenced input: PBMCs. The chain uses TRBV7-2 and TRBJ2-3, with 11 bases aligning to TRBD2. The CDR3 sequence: CASSFRLAGLTDTQYF. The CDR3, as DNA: TGTGCCAGCAGCTTTCGACTAGCGGGGCTCACAGATACGCAGTATTTT.